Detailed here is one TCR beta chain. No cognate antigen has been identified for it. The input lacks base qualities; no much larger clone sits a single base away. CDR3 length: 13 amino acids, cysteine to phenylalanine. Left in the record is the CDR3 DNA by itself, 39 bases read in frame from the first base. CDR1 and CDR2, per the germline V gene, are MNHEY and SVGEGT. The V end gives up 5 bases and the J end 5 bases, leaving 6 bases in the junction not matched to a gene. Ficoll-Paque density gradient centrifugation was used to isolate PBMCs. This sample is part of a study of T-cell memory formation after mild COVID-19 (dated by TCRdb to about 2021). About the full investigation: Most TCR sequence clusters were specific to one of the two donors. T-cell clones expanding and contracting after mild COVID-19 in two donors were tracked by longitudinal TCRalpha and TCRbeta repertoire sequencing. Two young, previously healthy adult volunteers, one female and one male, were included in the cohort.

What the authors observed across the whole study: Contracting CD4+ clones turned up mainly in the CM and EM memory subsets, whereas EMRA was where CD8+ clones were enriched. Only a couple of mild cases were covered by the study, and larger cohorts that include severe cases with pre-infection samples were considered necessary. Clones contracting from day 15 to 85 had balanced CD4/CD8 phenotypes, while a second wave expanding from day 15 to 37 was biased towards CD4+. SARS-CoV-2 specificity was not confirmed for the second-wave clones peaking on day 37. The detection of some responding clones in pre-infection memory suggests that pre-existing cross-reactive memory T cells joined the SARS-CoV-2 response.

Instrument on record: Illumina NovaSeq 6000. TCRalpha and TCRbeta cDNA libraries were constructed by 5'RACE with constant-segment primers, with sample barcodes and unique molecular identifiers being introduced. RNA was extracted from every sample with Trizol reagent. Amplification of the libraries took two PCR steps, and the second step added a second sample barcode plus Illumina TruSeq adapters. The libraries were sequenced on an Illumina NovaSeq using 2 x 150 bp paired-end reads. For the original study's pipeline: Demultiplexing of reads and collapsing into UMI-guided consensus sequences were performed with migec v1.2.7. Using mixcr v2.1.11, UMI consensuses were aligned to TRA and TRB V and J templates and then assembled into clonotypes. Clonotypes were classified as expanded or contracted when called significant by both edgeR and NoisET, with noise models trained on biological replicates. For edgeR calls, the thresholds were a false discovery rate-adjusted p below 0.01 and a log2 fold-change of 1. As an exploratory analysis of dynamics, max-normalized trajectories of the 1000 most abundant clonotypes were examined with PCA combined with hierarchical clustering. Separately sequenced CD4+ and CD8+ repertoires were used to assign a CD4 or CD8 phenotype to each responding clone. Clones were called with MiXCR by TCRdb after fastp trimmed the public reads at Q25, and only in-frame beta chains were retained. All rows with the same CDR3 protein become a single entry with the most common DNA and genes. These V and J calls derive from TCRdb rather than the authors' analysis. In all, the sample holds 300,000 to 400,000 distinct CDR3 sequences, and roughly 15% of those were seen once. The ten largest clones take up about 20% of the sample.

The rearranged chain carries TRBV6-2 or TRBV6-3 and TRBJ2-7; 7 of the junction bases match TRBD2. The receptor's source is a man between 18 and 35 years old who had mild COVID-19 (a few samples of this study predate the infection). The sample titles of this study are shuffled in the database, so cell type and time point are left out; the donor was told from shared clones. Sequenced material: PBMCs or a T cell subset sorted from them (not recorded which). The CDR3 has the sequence CASSSLGRDEQYF. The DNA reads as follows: TGTGCCAGCAGTAGCCTTGGGAGGGACGAGCAGTACTTC.